This is a list of T cell receptor beta chains from one sample in a study of siplizumab effects on memory and regulatory T cells. Clones were sequenced by immunoSEQ multiplex PCR, and TCRdb holds only the in-frame ones, with some missing. This table holds 90,000 to 120,000 clones, roughly 94% found once. Input material: Tregs sorted from blood. These TCRs come from a human donor in good health. The CDR3 runs from the conserved cysteine through the conserved F or W. D genes are given only for firm matches. Some rows mark clone size as missing; the rest say once, few, many or name a class of expanded clone.

clone_size d_call j_call v_call cdr3_aa cdr3_nt
NA TRBD1 TRBJ2-3 TRBV5-1 CASSYGTGTGADTQYF TGCGCCAGCAGCTACGGAACCGGGACAGGGGCAGATACGCAGTATTTT
NA NA TRBJ1-2 TRBV28 CASGGRGGSSKIDGYTF TGTGCCAGCGGTGGTCGGGGGGGTAGCTCGAAAATAGATGGCTACACCTTC
NA NA TRBJ1-2 TRBV30 CAWTTQVGGGYTF TGTGCCTGGACCACTCAGGTCGGGGGCGGCTACACCTTC
NA NA TRBJ2-1 TRBV5-1 CASSWAETYNEQFF TGCGCCAGCAGCTGGGCCGAAACCTACAATGAGCAGTTCTTC
NA TRBD2 TRBJ2-5 TRBV11-2 CASSLGILAGGLMETQYF TGTGCCAGCAGCTTAGGCATACTAGCGGGAGGGCTAATGGAGACCCAGTACTTC
NA NA TRBJ1-5 TRBV19 CASSIRGRDAQPQHF TGTGCCAGTAGTATAAGAGGCAGGGATGCTCAGCCCCAGCATTTT
NA TRBD1 TRBJ2-2 TRBV15 CATRGTGVTGELFF TGTGCCACCCGCGGGACAGGGGTCACCGGGGAGCTGTTTTTT
NA NA TRBJ2-7 TRBV6-5 CASSYSMTFFQGEQYF TGTGCCAGCAGTTACTCGATGACATTCTTTCAGGGCGAGCAGTACTTC
once TRBD2 TRBJ2-1 TRBV29-1 CSVAGLAANNEQFF TGCAGCGTTGCGGGACTAGCGGCTAACAATGAGCAGTTCTTC
NA TRBD1 TRBJ2-7 TRBV7-8 CASSLAGQGANTYEQYF TGTGCCAGCAGCTTAGCCGGACAGGGGGCCAATACCTACGAGCAGTACTTC
NA NA TRBJ1-2 TRBV20-1 CSLWDYGYTF TGCAGCTTGTGGGACTATGGCTACACCTTC
NA TRBD1 TRBJ2-1 TRBV6-5 CASSLNRGFHNEQFF TGTGCCAGCAGTTTAAACAGGGGGTTCCACAATGAGCAGTTCTTC